This T cell receptor beta chain stems from a study of response to subunit inactivated influenza vaccine. Regarding the study as a whole: With each seasonal influenza vaccination, the authors suggested, few new T cells are recruited.

TCRdb reprocessed the RT-PCR reads with MiXCR, giving one entry per CDR3 protein. The sample shows roughly 160,000 distinct CDR3 sequences, 11% of them seen only once. Concerning this clonotype: Its matching antigen is unknown.

The CDR3 has 16 amino acids. Trimming cost V 7 bases and J 7 bases; bases outside gene matches: 14. The V gene's germline CDR1 is SNHLY and CDR2 FYNNEI. The chain links TRBV2 to TRBJ2-1; 9 nucleotides align to TRBD1. Sequencing used non-naive T cells sorted from PBMCs, obtained about 40 days after vaccination. The sequence derives from a man aged 45-60 years who received an inactivated influenza vaccine. CDR3 loop: CASTLQSDRGRNEQFF. Here the CDR3 DNA reads TGTGCCAGCACCCTGCAGTCGGACAGGGGTAGGAATGAGCAGTTCTTC.